The 7 T cell receptor beta chains below all came from one sample that was sequenced in a study of HIV-infected patients and healthy controls (dated by TCRdb to between 2013 and 2015). Since whole blood was used without any cell fractionation, the repertoire reflected all peripheral T cells in unsorted form. The receptor library was made with 5' RACE. TCRdb records Illumina MiSeq as the sequencer. Using SuperScript III with primers targeting the alpha and beta constant regions, about 520 ng of RNA was reverse transcribed. Separate alpha and beta chain libraries were generated by chain-specific third strand synthesis with multiplexing indices. The raw public data were reprocessed by TCRdb itself: fastp quality trimming at Q25, MiXCR clonotype calling, in-frame beta chains only. Rows matching on CDR3 protein sequence are summarized as one entry with the most common DNA and genes. Recorded for this sample are around 8,600 distinct CDR3 sequences; over 8% of them occurred a single time. In total, the top ten clones hold about 35% of the sample.

Sequenced material: blood, taken before antiretroviral therapy. These receptors were obtained from an adult with HIV infection. The donor label of this sample is uncertain.

The sample holds many counts of this clonotype. The chain uses TRBV6-5 and TRBJ2-7, with 7 bases identical to TRBD1. Germline values: CDR1 MNHEY, CDR2 SVGAGI. The CDR3 sequence is 14 residues long. V trimming: 6 bases; J trimming: 5 bases; junction bases outside the gene matches: 10. In DNA form, the CDR3 reads TGTGCCAGCAGCCGGGGACAGTTGATCGACGAGCAGTACTTC. It codes for CASSRGQLIDEQYF.

Judged by abundance, this clonotype is medium-sized. The chain has TRBV20-1 and TRBJ2-7; perhaps TRBD2 as D (5 bases). With 6 bases removed from V and 4 bases from J, the gap between germline ends came to 10 bases. Germline loops: CDR1 DFQATT, CDR2 SNEGSKA (reference sequence). The CDR3 totals 11 residues. CDR3 in amino acids: CSAVGGYEQYF. The CDR3 DNA sequence: TGCAGTGCCGTCGGAGGATACGAGCAGTACTTC.

Many counts were recorded for this clonotype. This chain joins TRBV7-6 and TRBJ2-2; TRBD2 matches at 7 bases. The CDR3 extends over 14 amino acids. The V segment lost 5 bases and the J segment 6 bases; nucleotides outside the gene matches: 6. Germline CDR1 and CDR2: SGHVS and FNYEAQ. The CDR3 region is CASSPQREPGELFF. CDR3 sequence (DNA): TGTGCCAGCAGCCCCCAGCGGGAACCCGGGGAGCTGTTTTTT.

This clonotype has at least ten counts. This chain joins TRBV20-1 and TRBJ2-3; D not resolved. CDR3 size: 12 residues. Germline CDR1 DFQATT, CDR2 SNEGSKA (reference sequence). V lost 0 bases to trimming and J lost 5 bases, with 6 bases between them. The CDR3 DNA is TGCAGTGCTAGAGATCGGAGAGATACGCAGTATTTT. It codes for CSARDRRDTQYF.

On this clonotype: An end of the junction does not agree with germline; a read error may underlie this. V gene TRBV6-1 combines with J gene TRBJ1-1; tentatively, D is TRBD1 (6 bases). Per the germline V gene, CDR1 is MNHNS and CDR2 is SASEGT. The CDR3 contains 14 residues. This CDR3 is CASSALDGGTEAYF. The CDR3, as DNA: TGTGCCAGCAGTGCCCTAGACGGGGGCACTGAAGCTTACTTT.

Judged by abundance, this clonotype is medium-sized. This sequence joins TRBV20-1 and TRBJ1-6; TRBD1 is a possible D gene (5 bases). V lost 0 bases to trimming and J lost 1 base, with 13 bases between them. Germline CDR1 reads DFQATT; CDR2 reads SNEGSKA (reference sequence). The CDR3 contains 17 residues. CDR3 sequence: CSARDRGEFSYNSPLHF. Written as DNA, the CDR3 is TGCAGTGCTAGAGATCGGGGCGAGTTTTCCTATAATTCACCCCTCCACTTT.

This clonotype came up many times. The chain's CDR3 is CASTYLNEQFF. CDR3 DNA: TGTGCCAGCACCTACCTTAATGAGCAGTTCTTC. The rearrangement joins TRBV12-3 or TRBV12-4 to TRBJ2-1; D is unclear. V lost 7 bases and J 7 bases, leaving 8 bases between the germline ends. The CDR3 extends over 11 amino acids.